The present TCR beta chain was sequenced within a study of blood T cell repertoires in COVID-19. In the study overall: T cells, B-cell-depleted T cells, or PBMCs provided the cDNA or gDNA that served as material.

Participants, about 18 to 90 years old, spanned around 25 US areas. Participants had their cohort set by participant-reported clinical history. How the authors handled the data: Amplification of reference gene primers provided the estimated nucleated cell counts. The assay was immunoSEQ multiplex PCR, and TCRdb's table has in-frame clones only and misses some. V, J and clone size were drawn from that table, and D and trimming were deduced from the DNA. The sample gives 250,000 to 300,000 clones, just over 90% of which show up once; about 2.1% is in the top ten. The source material was PBMCs or T cells enriched from blood (not recorded which). This clonotype was obtained from a woman aged 40 to 55 with acute COVID-19.

CDR3 protein: CSASRENEQFF. CDR3 coding DNA: TGCAGTGCTAGTCGCGAGAATGAGCAGTTCTTC. The chain is built from TRBV20-1 and TRBJ2-1; D call uncertain. CDR1 is DFQATT and CDR2 is SNEGSKA in the germline V gene (reference sequence). This CDR3 has 11 residues. The V end was cut by 3 bases, the J end by 7 bases, with 7 bases between.